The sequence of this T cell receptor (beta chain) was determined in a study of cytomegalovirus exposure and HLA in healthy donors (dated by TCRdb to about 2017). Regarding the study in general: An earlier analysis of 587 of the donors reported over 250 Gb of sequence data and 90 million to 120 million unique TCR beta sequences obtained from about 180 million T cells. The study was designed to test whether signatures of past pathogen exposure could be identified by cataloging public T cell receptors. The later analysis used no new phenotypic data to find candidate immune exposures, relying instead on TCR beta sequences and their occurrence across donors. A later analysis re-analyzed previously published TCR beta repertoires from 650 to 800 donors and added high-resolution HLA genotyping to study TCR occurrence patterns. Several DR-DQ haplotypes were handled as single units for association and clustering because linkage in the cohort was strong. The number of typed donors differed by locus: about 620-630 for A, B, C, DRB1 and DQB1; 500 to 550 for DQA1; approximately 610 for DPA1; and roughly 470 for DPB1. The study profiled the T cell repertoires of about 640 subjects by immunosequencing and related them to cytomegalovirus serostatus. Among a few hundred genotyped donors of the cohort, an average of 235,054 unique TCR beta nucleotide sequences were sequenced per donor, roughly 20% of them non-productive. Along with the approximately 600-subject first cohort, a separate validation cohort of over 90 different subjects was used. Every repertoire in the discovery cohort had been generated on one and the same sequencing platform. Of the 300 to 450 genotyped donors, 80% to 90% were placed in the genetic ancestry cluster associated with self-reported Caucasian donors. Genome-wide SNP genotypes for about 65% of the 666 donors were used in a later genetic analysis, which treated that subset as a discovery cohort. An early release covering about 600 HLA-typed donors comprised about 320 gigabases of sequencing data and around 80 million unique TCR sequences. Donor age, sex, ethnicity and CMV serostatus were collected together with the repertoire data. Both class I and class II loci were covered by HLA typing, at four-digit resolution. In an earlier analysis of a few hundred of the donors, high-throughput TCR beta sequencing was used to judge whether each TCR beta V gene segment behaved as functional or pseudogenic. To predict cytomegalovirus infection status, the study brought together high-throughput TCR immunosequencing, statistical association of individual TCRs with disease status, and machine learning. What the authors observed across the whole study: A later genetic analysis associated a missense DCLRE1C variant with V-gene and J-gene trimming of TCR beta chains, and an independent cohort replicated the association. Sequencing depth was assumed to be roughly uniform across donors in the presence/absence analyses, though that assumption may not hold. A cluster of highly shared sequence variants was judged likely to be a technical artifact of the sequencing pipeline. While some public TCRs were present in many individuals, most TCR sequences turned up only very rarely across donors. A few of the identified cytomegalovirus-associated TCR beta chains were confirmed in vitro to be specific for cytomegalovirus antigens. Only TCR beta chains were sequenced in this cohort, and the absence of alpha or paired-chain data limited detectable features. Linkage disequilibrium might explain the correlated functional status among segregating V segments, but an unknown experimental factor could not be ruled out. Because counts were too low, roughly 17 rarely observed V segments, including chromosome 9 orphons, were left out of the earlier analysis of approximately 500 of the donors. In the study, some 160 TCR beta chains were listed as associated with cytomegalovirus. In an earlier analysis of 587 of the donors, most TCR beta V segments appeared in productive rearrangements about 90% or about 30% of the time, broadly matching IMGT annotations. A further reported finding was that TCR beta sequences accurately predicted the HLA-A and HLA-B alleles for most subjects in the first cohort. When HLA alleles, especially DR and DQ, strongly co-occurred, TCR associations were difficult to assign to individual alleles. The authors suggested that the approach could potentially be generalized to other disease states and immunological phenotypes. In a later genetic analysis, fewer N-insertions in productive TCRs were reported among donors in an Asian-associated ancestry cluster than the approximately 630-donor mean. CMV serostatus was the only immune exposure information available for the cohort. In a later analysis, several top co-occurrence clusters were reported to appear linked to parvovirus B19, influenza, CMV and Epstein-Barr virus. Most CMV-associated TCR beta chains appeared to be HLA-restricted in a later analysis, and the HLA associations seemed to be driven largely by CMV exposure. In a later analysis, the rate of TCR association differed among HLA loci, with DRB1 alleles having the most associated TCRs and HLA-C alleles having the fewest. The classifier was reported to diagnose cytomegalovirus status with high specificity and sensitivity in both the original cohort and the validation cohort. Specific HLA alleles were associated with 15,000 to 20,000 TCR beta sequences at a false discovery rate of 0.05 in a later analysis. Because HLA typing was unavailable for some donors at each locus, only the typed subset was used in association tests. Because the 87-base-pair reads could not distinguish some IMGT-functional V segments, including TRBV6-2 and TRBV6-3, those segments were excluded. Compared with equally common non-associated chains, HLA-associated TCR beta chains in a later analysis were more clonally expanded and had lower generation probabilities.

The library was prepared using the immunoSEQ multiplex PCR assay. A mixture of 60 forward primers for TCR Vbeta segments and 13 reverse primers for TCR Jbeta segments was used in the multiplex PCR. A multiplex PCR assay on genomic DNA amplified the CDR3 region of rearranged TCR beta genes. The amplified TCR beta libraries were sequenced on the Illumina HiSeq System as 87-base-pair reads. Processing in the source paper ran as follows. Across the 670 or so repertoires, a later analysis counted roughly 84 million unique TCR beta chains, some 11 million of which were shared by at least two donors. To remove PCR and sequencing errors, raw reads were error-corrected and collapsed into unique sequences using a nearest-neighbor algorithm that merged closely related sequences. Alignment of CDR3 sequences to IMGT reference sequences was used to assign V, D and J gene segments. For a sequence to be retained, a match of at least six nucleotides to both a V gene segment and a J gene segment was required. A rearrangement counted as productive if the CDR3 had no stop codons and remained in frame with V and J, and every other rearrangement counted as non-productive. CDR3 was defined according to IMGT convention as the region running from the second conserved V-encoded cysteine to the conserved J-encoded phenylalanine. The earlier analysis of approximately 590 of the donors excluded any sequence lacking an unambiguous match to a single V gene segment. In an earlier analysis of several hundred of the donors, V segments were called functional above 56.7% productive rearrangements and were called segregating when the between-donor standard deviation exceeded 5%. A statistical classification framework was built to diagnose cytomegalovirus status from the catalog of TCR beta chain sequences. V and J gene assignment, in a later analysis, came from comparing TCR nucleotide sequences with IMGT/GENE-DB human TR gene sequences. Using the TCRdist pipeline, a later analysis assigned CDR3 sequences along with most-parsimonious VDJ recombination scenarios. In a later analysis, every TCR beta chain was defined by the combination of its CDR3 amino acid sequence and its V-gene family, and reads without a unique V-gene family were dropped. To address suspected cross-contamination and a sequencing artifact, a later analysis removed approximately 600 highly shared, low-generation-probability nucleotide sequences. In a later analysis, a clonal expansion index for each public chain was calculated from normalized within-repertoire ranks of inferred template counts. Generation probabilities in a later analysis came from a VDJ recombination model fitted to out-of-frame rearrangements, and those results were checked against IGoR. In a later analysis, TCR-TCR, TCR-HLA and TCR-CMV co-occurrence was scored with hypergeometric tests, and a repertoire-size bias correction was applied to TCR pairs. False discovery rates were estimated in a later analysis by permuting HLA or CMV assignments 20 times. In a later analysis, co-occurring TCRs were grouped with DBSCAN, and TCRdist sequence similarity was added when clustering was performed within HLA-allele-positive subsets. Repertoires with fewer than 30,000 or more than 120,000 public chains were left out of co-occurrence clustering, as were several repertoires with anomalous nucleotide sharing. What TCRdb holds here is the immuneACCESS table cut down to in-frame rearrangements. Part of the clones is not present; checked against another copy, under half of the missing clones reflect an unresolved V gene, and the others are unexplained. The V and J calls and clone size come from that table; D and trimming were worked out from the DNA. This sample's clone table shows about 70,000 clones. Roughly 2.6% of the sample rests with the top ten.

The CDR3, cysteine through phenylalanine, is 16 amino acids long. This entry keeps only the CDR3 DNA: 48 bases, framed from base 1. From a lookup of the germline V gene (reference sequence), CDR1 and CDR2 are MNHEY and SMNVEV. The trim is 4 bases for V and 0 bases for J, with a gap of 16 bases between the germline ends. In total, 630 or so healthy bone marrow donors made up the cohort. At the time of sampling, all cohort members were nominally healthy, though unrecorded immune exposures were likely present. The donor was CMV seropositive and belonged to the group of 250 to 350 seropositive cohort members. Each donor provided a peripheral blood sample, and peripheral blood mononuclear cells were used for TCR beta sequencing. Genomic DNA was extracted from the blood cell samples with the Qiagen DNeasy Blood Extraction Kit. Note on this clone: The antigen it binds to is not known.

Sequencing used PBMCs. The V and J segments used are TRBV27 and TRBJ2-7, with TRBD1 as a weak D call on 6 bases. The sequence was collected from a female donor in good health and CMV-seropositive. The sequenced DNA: TGTGCCAGCAGTTCACTTGACAGGACACTCTCCTACGAGCAGTACTTC. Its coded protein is CASSSLDRTLSYEQYF.